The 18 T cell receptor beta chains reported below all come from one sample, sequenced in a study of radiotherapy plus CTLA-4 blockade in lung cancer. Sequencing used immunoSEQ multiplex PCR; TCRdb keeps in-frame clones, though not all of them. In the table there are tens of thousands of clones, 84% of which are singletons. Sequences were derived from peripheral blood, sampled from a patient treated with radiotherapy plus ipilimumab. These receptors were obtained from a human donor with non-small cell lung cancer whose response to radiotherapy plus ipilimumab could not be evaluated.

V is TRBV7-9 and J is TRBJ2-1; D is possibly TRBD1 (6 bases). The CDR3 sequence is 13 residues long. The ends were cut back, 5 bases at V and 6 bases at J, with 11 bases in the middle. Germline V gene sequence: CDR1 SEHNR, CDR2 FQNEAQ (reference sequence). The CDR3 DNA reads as TGTGCCAGCAGCCCTGAGACAGGCAATGAGCAGTTCTTC. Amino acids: CASSPETGNEQFF.

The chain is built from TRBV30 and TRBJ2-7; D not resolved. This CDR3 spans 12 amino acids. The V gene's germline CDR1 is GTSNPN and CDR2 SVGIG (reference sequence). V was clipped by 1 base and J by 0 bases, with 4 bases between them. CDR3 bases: TGTGCCTGGAGTGAGAGCTCCTACGAGCAGTACTTC. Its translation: CAWSESSYEQYF.

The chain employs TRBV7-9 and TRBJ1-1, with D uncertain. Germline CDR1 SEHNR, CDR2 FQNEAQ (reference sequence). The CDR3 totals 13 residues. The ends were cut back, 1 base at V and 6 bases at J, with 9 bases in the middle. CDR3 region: CASSLVSGSEAFF. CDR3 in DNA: TGTGCCAGCAGCTTAGTCAGCGGGTCTGAAGCTTTCTTT.

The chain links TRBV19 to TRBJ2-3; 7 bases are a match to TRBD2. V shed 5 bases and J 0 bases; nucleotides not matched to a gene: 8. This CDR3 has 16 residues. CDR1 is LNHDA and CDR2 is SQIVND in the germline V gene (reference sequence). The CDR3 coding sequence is TGTGCCAGTAGTTCCCAGACTAGCCTAAGCACAGATACGCAGTATTTT. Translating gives CASSSQTSLSTDTQYF.

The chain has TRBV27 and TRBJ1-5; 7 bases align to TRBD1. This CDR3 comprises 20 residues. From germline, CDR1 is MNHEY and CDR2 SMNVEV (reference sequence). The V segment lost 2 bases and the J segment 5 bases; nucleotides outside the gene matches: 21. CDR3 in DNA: TGTGCCAGCAGTTTAAGGGCGAGGACAGGTACCCCTTATCCCGATCAGCCCCAGCATTTT. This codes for CASSLRARTGTPYPDQPQHF.

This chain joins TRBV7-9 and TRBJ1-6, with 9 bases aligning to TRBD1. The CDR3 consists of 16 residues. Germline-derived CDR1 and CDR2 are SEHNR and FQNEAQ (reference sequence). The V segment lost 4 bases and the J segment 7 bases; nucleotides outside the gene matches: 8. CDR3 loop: CASSSPMTGGNSPLHF. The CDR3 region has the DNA TGTGCCAGCAGCTCGCCAATGACAGGGGGAAATTCACCCCTCCACTTT.

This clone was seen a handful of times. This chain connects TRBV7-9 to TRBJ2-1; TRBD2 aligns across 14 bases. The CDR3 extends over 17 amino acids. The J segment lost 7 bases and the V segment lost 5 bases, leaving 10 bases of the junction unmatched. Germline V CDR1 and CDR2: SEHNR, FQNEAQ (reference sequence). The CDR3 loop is CASSRPTSGRAGNEQFF. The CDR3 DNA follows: TGTGCCAGCAGCCGCCCGACTAGCGGGAGGGCGGGTAATGAGCAGTTCTTC.

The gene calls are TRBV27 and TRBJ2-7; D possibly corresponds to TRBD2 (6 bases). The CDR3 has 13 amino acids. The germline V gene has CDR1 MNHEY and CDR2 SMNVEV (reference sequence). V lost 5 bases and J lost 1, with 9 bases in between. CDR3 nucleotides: TGTGCCAGCAGTGCGGGGATGTCCTACGAGCAGTACTTC. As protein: CASSAGMSYEQYF.

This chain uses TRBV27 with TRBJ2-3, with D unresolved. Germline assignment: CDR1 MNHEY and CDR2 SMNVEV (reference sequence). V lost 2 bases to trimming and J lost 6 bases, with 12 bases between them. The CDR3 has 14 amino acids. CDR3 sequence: CASSLAFLVDTQYF. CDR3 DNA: TGTGCCAGCAGTTTAGCCTTTTTAGTCGATACGCAGTATTTT.

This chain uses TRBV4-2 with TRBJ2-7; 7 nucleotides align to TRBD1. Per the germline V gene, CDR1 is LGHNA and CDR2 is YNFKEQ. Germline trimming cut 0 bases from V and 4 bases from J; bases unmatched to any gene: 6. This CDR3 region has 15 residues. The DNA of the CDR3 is TGTGCCAGCAGCCAAGAGACAGGGTTAAAATACGAGCAGTACTTC. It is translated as CASSQETGLKYEQYF.

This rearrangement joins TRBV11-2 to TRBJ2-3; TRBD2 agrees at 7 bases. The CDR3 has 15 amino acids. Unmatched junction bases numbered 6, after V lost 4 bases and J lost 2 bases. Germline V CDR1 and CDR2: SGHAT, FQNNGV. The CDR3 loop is CASSSGTTFTDTQYF. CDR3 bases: TGTGCCAGCAGCTCGGGGACTACGTTCACAGATACGCAGTATTTT.

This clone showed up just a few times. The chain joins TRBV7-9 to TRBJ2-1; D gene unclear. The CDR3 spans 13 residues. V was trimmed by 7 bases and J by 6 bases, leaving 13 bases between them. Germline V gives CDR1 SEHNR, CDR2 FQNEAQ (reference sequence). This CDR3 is CASTGRGANEQFF. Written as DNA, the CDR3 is TGTGCCAGCACTGGTCGAGGAGCCAATGAGCAGTTCTTC. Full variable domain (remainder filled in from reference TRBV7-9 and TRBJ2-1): DTGVSQNPRHKITKRGQNVTFRCDPISEHNRLYWYRQTLGQGPEFLTYFQNEAQLEKSRLLSDRFSAERPKGSFSTLEIQRTEQGDSAMYLCASTGRGANEQFFGPGTRLTVL.

Here the CDR3 DNA reads TGTGCCAGCAGCAAAGCCCTCTCCGGGACAGGGGACGAGCAGTACTTC. Protein: CASSKALSGTGDEQYF. The chain combines TRBV21-1 with TRBJ2-7; the D call TRBD1 from the table was never checked on the DNA. TRBV21-1 is flagged as a pseudogene. This CDR3 comprises 16 residues.

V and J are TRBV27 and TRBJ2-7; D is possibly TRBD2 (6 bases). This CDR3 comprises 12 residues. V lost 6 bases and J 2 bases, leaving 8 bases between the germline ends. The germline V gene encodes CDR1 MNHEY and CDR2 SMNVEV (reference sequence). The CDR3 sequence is CASRRDTYEQYF. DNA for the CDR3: TGTGCCAGCAGGCGGGATACCTACGAGCAGTACTTC.

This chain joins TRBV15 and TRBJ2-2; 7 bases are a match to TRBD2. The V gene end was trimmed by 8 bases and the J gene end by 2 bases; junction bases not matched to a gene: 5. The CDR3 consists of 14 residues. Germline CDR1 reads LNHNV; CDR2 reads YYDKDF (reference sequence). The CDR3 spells CATSRESNTGELFF. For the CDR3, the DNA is TGTGCCACCTCGCGGGAGAGTAACACCGGGGAGCTGTTTTTT.

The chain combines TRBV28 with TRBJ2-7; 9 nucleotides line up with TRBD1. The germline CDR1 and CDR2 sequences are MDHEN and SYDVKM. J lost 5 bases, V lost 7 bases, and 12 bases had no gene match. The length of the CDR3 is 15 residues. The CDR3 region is CASISLGTGSHEQYF. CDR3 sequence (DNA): TGTGCCAGCATCTCGCTCGGGACAGGGAGTCACGAGCAGTACTTC.

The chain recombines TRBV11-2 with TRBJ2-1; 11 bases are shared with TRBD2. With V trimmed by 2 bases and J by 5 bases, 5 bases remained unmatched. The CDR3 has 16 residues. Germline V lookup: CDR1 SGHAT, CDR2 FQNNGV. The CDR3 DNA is TGTGCCAGCAGCTTACCTAGCGGGAGGTATGACAATGAGCAGTTCTTC. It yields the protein CASSLPSGRYDNEQFF.

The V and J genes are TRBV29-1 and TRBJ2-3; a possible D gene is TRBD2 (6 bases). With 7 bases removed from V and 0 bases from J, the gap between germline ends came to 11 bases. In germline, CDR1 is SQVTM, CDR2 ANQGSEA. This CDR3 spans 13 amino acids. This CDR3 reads CSGLAPSTDTQYF. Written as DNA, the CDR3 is TGCAGCGGGCTAGCGCCTAGCACAGATACGCAGTATTTT.